This TCR beta chain was identified in a study of T cells in Graves' hyperthyroidism and ophthalmopathy (dated by TCRdb to about 2019). With respect to the entire study: Peripheral blood was collected at initial diagnosis, before any treatment. TCR V-J signatures able to tell the groups apart were searched for in a discovery cohort of 90 to 100 patients, of whom more than 40 had Graves' ophthalmopathy and about 60 had stable Graves' hyperthyroidism. In addition, the study compared T-cell repertoires in thyroid tissue and in blood from six Graves' hyperthyroidism patients. After blood sampling, hyperthyroidism patients were treated with methimazole at a starting dose of 30 mg daily, and ophthalmopathy patients were treated with high-dose intravenous methylprednisolone. The paper reports TCR Vbeta CDR3 sequencing of over 120 peripheral blood samples: some 44 ophthalmopathy, some 80 hyperthyroidism and 17 progressor patients. For training and testing, the roughly 97 patients in the discovery cohort were randomly divided in a 7:3 ratio. An independent validation cohort of 18 to 20 hyperthyroidism patients and about 15 patients who later progressed to ophthalmopathy tested prospective prediction of ophthalmopathy. General findings and caveats noted by the study authors: Ophthalmopathy was separated from stable hyperthyroidism by a 13 V-J signature model, with approximately 85% sensitivity and approximately 81% specificity obtained in cross-validation and 80%/75% obtained in testing. Most expanded thyroid clonotypes (frequency above 0.001) were also detected in blood, a finding suggesting that blood repertoires may reflect thyroid immune responses. Sample size was not statistically predetermined, and investigators were not blinded to group allocation. During validation, the model predicted progression to ophthalmopathy a median of about 6.5 months ahead of onset, with 70.59% sensitivity and about 75% specificity.

Moderately to severely active disease, a Clinical Activity Score of at least 3, a NOSPECS grade of at least 4, and a duration under 3 months were present in ophthalmopathy patients. Exclusion was applied to patients with uncontrolled infections, other autoimmune diseases, pregnancy or lactation. Clinical symptoms, serum thyroxine and TRAb, thyroid ultrasound, and orbital computed tomography formed the basis for the diagnoses. PBMCs were separated from 8 to 10 ml of fresh peripheral blood using Ficoll-Paque density gradient centrifugation. Total RNA was extracted with Trizol reagent, and quality was checked on an Agilent 2100 Bioanalyzer. Germline trimming: 2 bases from V, 8 bases from J; junction bases outside gene matches: 10. The germline V gene gives CDR1 as MGHRA and CDR2 as YSYEKL. Its CDR3 holds 16 amino acids, cysteine through phenylalanine. Kept here is only the CDR3 DNA, which spans 48 bases and is read in frame from base 1.

The TCR beta CDR3 regions were amplified from the RNA transcripts. The first round of RT-PCR for the TCR CDR3 was performed with the HTBI primer set and the Qiagen OneStep RT-PCR kit. Libraries were constructed in a second round of multiplex PCR, after which size selection and purification were performed. Sequencing of the libraries was done on an Illumina HiSeq2000 using paired-end 100 bp reads. From the authors' description of their analysis: SOAPnuke was used to process the raw data, throwing out any read that contained adapters or uncalled bases, had a mean Phred below 15, or lacked an exact constant-primer or identifier match. High-quality paired reads were merged with COPE v1.2.5, and unique nucleotide sequences were defined as clonotypes. Clonotypes were aligned to IMGT TRBV, TRBD and TRBJ reference segments using MiTCR v1.1. Only V-J combinations with frequency above 0.0001, covering about 99% of repertoires, were analysed. The TCS score was defined as F50 (clonal expansion) divided by E x V (chaos), with BLOSUM62-based TCRdist calculated between CDR3 peptides within each V-J. Welch's t-statistics and random forest reduced around 550 V-J features to about 12, which were used in a naive Bayes classifier (R e1071). TCRdb applied fastp at Q25 and MiXCR to the public reads, then kept only in-frame beta chains. Each record represents a unique CDR3 protein, reported with the most common genes and DNA among its rows. In this record, the V and J calls reflect TCRdb's handling and not the investigators' own analysis. This sample is represented by about 500,000 distinct CDR3 sequences; more than 15% of them were singletons. Roughly 15% of the sample is held by the ten biggest clonotypes.

As for this clonotype: Its antigen has not been determined. Base qualities are not recorded, but no much larger clone differs from it by a single base.

The sequencing sample was made of blood. The rearrangement joined TRBV4-1 to TRBJ1-2; 11 junctional bases match TRBD1. This TCR was recovered from a woman aged 18-29 years with Graves' ophthalmopathy. The CDR3 protein is CASSQLGGQGVEGYTF. At the DNA level, the sequence is TGCGCCAGCAGCCAATTGGGGGGACAGGGGGTAGAGGGCTACACCTTC.